Listed here are 27 T cell receptor beta chains from one sample, sequenced in a study of CD8+CD57+ T cells in acquired aplastic anemia. Genomic DNA was employed as the template in profiling TCR beta VDJ and CDR3. TCRdb re-derived calls from the reads in MiXCR, one entry per CDR3 protein. The sample has tens of thousands of distinct CDR3 sequences, roughly 65% seen once. The sequenced sample consisted of sorted CD4+, CD8+, or CD8+CD57+ T cells (not recorded which) from PBMCs. Receptors were obtained from a human donor in good health, serving as a control.

J is TRBJ2-2 and V is TRBV7-2; the D is unclear. Germline-derived CDR1 and CDR2 are SGHTA and FQGNSA. Trimming cost V 5 bases and J 6 bases, with 7 bases left between them. The CDR3 is 12 amino acids. CDR3 loop: CASSLGPGELFF. CDR3 bases: TGTGCCAGCAGCCTTGGCCCCGGGGAGCTGTTTTTT.

The chain uses TRBV19 and TRBJ2-1; TRBD2 aligns across 8 bases. Germline V gives CDR1 LNHDA, CDR2 SQIVND (reference sequence). Losses at the gene ends were 5 bases for V and 7 bases for J; bases not matched to a gene: 7. The CDR3 spans 14 residues. CDR3 nucleotide sequence: TGTGCCAGTAGTTTCCCGGGAGGGCTAAATGAGCAGTTCTTC. Translating it yields CASSFPGGLNEQFF.

The rearrangement links TRBV10-1 to TRBJ2-1; the D gene is possibly TRBD2 (5 bases). The V end lost 6 bases, the J end lost 5 bases, and 11 bases lay between the germline ends. This CDR3 comprises 13 residues. Germline V gene lookup returns CDR1 WNHNN and CDR2 SYGVQD (reference sequence). The CDR3 nucleotides read TGCGCCAGCAGCTATTCCGGGGACAATGAGCAGTTCTTC. Protein product: CASSYSGDNEQFF.

This clonotype was seen a handful of times. The J gene is TRBJ2-5, the V gene TRBV4-3, with 14 bases lining up with TRBD2. J lost 2 bases, V lost 6 bases, and 5 bases had no gene match. Germline-derived CDR1 and CDR2 are LGHNA and YSLEER. The length of the CDR3 is 16 residues. The CDR3 is CASSYGLAGGQETQYF. In nucleotides, the CDR3 is TGCGCCAGCAGTTATGGACTAGCGGGGGGACAAGAGACCCAGTACTTC.

This clonotype was seen only once. The CDR3 nucleotides are TGTGCCAGCAGTGGGACGGGTCCAAAACTGTTTTTT. Translation: CASSGTGPKLFF. The V call is TRBV2, the J call TRBJ1-4; D is uncertain. Germline V lookup: CDR1 SNHLY, CDR2 FYNNEI. The V and J ends lost 4 bases and 10 bases respectively, with 10 bases between them. The CDR3 has 12 residues. The full variable domain, rest sourced from reference TRBV2 and TRBJ1-4, is EPEVTQTPSHQVTQMGQEVILRCVPISNHLYFYWYRQILGQKVEFLVSFYNNEISEKSEIFDDQFSVERPDGSNFTLKIRSTKLEDSAMYFCASSGTGPKLFFGSGTQLSVL.

Concerning this clonotype: The junction and the germline gene differ at one end; a read error may be behind it. This sequence joins TRBV19 and TRBJ2-3; 10 bases line up with TRBD1. CDR1 is LNHDA, CDR2 SQIVND, per germline (reference sequence). The CDR3 contains 17 residues. The CDR3 protein is CASSWGIPGQGSDAQYF. CDR3 nucleotides: TGCGCCAGTAGTTGGGGGATACCGGGACAGGGGTCAGATGCGCAGTATTTT.

This sequence joins TRBV19 and TRBJ2-2; D perhaps matches TRBD2 (6 bases). CDR1 LNHDA and CDR2 SQIVND come from the germline V gene (reference sequence). This CDR3 has 12 residues. V was trimmed by 7 bases and J by 8 bases, leaving 11 bases between them. Here the CDR3 reads CASNLGRGELFF. Here the CDR3 DNA reads TGTGCCAGTAATTTGGGGAGGGGGGAGCTGTTTTTT. The whole variable domain, remainder taken from reference TRBV19 and TRBJ2-2, is DGGITQSPKYLFRKEGQNVTLSCEQNLNHDAMYWYRQDPGQGLRLIYYSQIVNDFQKGDIAEGYSVSREKKESFPLTVTSAQKNPTAFYLCASNLGRGELFFGEGSRLTVL.

V and J are TRBV7-9 and TRBJ2-7; D is perhaps TRBD2 (6 bases). V was pared by 8 bases and J by 7 bases, with 9 bases between. The CDR3 contains 10 residues. Germline CDR1 and CDR2: SEHNR and FQNEAQ (reference sequence). The CDR3 DNA reads TGTGCCAGCGGCGCGGGGGAGCAGTACTTC. This encodes CASGAGEQYF.

V usage is TRBV7-8 and J usage is TRBJ1-6; maybe TRBD1 (5 bases). The germline CDR1 and CDR2 sequences are SGHVS and FQNEAQ. V was clipped by 4 bases and J by 5 bases, with 15 bases between them. The CDR3 has 16 residues. The CDR3 region is CASSWSPQGNNSPLHF. CDR3 DNA: TGTGCCAGCAGCTGGAGCCCCCAGGGAAATAATTCACCCCTCCACTTT.

The genes are TRBV25-1 and TRBJ1-2, with D hard to call. Per the germline V gene, CDR1 is MGHDK and CDR2 is SYGVNS. The V end lost 2 bases, the J end lost 4 bases, and 11 bases lay between the germline ends. The CDR3 totals 14 residues. The CDR3 loop reads CASSEMGVGYGYTF. As DNA, the CDR3 is TGTGCCAGCAGTGAAATGGGAGTCGGCTATGGCTACACCTTC.

This clonotype qualifies as medium-sized. V is TRBV19 and J is TRBJ1-6; 8 positions agree with TRBD1. Germline assignment: CDR1 LNHDA and CDR2 SQIVND (reference sequence). Trimming at V came to 3 bases and at J to 7 bases, leaving 5 bases not matched to a gene. The CDR3 covers 15 residues. This CDR3 reads CASSMGTGTNSPLHF. The CDR3 region has the DNA TGTGCCAGTAGTATGGGGACAGGAACAAATTCACCCCTCCACTTT.

V is TRBV9 and J is TRBJ2-5; the D gene is possibly TRBD1 (5 bases). The CDR3 contains 16 residues. V was trimmed by 0 bases and J by 2 bases, leaving 14 bases between them. CDR1 is SGDLS and CDR2 is YYNGEE in the germline V gene. DNA of the CDR3: TGTGCCAGCAGCGTAGGAGCGCAGGGTGGTCAAGAGACCCAGTACTTC. It specifies CASSVGAQGGQETQYF. The whole variable domain, remainder taken from reference TRBV9 and TRBJ2-5, is DSGVTQTPKHLITATGQRVTLRCSPRSGDLSVYWYQQSLDQGLQFLIQYYNGEERAKGNILERFSAQQFPDLHSELNLSSLELGDSALYFCASSVGAQGGQETQYFGPGTRLLVL.

CDR3 sequence: CSVEDPRTDGEQYF. The CDR3 DNA reads TGCAGCGTTGAAGATCCGCGAACTGATGGCGAGCAGTACTTC. This chain uses TRBV29-1 with TRBJ2-7; D unclear. Trimming left V 0 bases short and J 6 bases short, with 15 bases between. The CDR3 covers 14 residues. The germline gives CDR1 SQVTM, CDR2 ANQGSEA.

On this clonotype: Relative to the germline gene, one junction end is altered; a read error may explain this. The chain links TRBV28 to TRBJ1-2; no definite D call. This CDR3 region has 14 residues. Germline V lookup: CDR1 MDHEN, CDR2 SYDVKM. CDR3 sequence: CASSLSGANYGYAF. The CDR3 nucleotides read TGTGCCAGCAGTTTATCGGGAGCTAACTATGGCTACGCCTTC.

V gene TRBV10-3 combines with J gene TRBJ2-1; 15 nucleotides line up with TRBD2. Trimming at V came to 2 bases and at J to 6 bases, leaving 2 bases not matched to a gene. The CDR3 runs to 16 residues. Germline CDR1 and CDR2: ENHRY and SYGVKD. For the CDR3, the DNA is TGTGCCATCAGTGAGGGACTAGCGGGGGGGTTCAATGAGCAGTTCTTC. Translation gives CAISEGLAGGFNEQFF.

The V gene is TRBV20-1, the J gene TRBJ1-2; 8 nucleotides match TRBD1. The V gene end was trimmed by 6 bases and the J gene end by 4 bases; junction bases not matched to a gene: 10. The CDR3 loop spans 14 amino acids. CDR1 is DFQATT, CDR2 SNEGSKA, per germline (reference sequence). The CDR3 nucleotides read TGCAGTGCCACCGGACAGGGCTTAAGCTATGGCTACACCTTC. Protein sequence: CSATGQGLSYGYTF.

Comments on this clonotype: The CDR3 carries no conserved terminal phenylalanine or tryptophan, so it likely arises from a read error. This sequence joins TRBV12-3 or TRBV12-4 and TRBJ1-2, with TRBD1 as a possible D gene (6 bases). Trimming took 6 bases from V and 7 from J, leaving 12 bases between them. The CDR3 is made up of 12 amino acids. CDR3 loop: CASRTQGGGYTL. The CDR3 DNA follows: TGTGCCAGCAGGACACAGGGAGGTGGCTACACCCTC.

In its sample, this clonotype is medium-sized. This sequence joins TRBV7-8 and TRBJ2-7; D may be TRBD1 (6 bases). The length of the CDR3 is 14 residues. Per germline, CDR1 SGHVS and CDR2 FQNEAQ. The V and J ends lost 3 bases and 2 bases respectively, with 11 bases between them. CDR3 protein: CASSFQGTTYEQYF. The CDR3 nucleotides are TGTGCCAGCAGCTTTCAGGGGACCACCTACGAGCAGTACTTC.

The chain uses TRBV7-9 and TRBJ2-7; 11 bases are shared with TRBD1. V dropped 4 bases and J dropped 7; count of bases not matched to a gene: 6. The CDR3 consists of 14 residues. Per the germline V gene, CDR1 is SEHNR and CDR2 is FQNEAQ (reference sequence). The CDR3 spells CASSWGQGGLEQYF. CDR3 sequence (DNA): TGTGCCAGCAGCTGGGGACAGGGGGGGTTGGAGCAGTACTTC.

In its sample, this clonotype was seen many times. This chain links TRBV4-3 with TRBJ2-7, with D perhaps matching TRBD1 (6 bases). V was cut by 0 bases and J by 6 bases, with 15 bases left in between. Germline V gene lookup returns CDR1 LGHNA and CDR2 YSLEER. The CDR3 has 15 residues. CDR3 nucleotides: TGCGCCAGCAGCCAAGATCGGCAGGGGTACGTCGAGCAGTACTTC. As protein: CASSQDRQGYVEQYF.

The chain is built from TRBV20-1 and TRBJ1-3, with unresolved D. Looked up from germline, CDR1 is DFQATT and CDR2 is SNEGSKA (reference sequence). Trimming stripped 3 bases from V and 1 base from J, with 7 bases between. The CDR3 consists of 13 residues. CDR3: CSARHGSGNTIYF. For the CDR3, the DNA is TGCAGTGCTAGGCATGGGTCTGGAAACACCATATATTTT.

The chain links TRBV7-7 to TRBJ1-1; possible D gene TRBD1, 6 bases. Trimming cost V 4 bases and J 0 bases, with 12 bases left between them. CDR1 and CDR2 from the germline V gene are SSHAT and FNYEAQ (reference sequence). The length of the CDR3 is 15 residues. CDR3 DNA: TGTGCCAGCAGCTCGACAGGAAACCTGAACACTGAAGCTTTCTTT. Its translation: CASSSTGNLNTEAFF.

Points on this clonotype: This may arise from a read error, as a much more abundant clone is one base away. The V call is TRBV27, the J call TRBJ1-1, with a weak D call TRBD1 (5 bases). Germline assignment: CDR1 MNHEY and CDR2 SMNVEV (reference sequence). The CDR3 spans 14 residues. The CDR3 protein is CASSLNRLNTGAFF. CDR3 DNA sequence: TGTGCCAGCAGTTTAAACAGGCTGAACACTGGAGCTTTCTTT.

This clonotype was observed a few times. The chain has TRBV5-8 and TRBJ1-2; D remains unclear. This CDR3 region has 13 residues. V dropped 2 bases and J dropped 2 bases, with 7 bases sitting between them. Germline V lookup: CDR1 SGHTS, CDR2 YDEGEE. CDR3 residues: CASSLAVNYGYTF. CDR3 sequence (DNA): TGTGCCAGCAGCTTAGCAGTCAACTATGGCTACACCTTC.

Of note for this clonotype: The junction and the germline gene differ at one end; a read error may be behind it. The V call is TRBV7-8, the J call TRBJ2-1; D perhaps matches TRBD2 (6 bases). Germline-derived CDR1 and CDR2 are SGHVS and FQNEAQ. The CDR3 extends over 15 amino acids. The chain's CDR3 is CASNLNAGPYNEQFF. Written as DNA, the CDR3 is TGTGCTAGCAACTTAAATGCGGGGCCCTACAATGAGCAGTTCTTC.

The gene calls are TRBV29-1 and TRBJ1-1; 7 bases agree with TRBD1. The CDR3 spans 12 residues. Germline-derived CDR1 and CDR2 are SQVTM and ANQGSEA. V shed 8 bases and J 3 bases; nucleotides not matched to a gene: 6. The CDR3: CSLGGADTEAFF. The CDR3 bases are TGCAGCTTAGGGGGCGCGGACACTGAAGCTTTCTTT.

This clonotype came up once. The V gene is TRBV15, the J gene TRBJ1-2; 8 bases match TRBD1. This CDR3 is 15 amino acids long. Germline CDR1 is LNHNV and CDR2 is YYDKDF (reference sequence). V dropped 5 bases and J dropped 2; count of bases not matched to a gene: 7. CDR3: CATSPDRGQNYGYTF. The DNA for the CDR3 is TGTGCCACCAGCCCTGACAGGGGCCAGAACTATGGCTACACCTTC.